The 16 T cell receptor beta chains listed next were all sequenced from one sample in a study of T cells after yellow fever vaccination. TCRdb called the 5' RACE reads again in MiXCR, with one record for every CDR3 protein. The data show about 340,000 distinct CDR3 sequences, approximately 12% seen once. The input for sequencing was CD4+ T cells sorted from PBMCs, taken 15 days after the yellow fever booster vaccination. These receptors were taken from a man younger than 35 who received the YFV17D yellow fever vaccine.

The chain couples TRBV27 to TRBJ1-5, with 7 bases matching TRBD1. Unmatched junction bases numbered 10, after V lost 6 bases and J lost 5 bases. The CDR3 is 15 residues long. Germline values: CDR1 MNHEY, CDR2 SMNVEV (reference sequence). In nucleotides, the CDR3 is TGTGCCAGCAGCTCGGGACAGCGATGGGATCAGCCCCAGCATTTT. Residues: CASSSGQRWDQPQHF.

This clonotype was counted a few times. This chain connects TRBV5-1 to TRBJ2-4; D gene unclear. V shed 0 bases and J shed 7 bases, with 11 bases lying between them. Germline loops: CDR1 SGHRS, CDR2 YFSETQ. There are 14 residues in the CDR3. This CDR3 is CASSLEGARNIQYF. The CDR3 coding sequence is TGCGCCAGCAGCTTGGAAGGTGCGCGGAACATTCAGTACTTC.

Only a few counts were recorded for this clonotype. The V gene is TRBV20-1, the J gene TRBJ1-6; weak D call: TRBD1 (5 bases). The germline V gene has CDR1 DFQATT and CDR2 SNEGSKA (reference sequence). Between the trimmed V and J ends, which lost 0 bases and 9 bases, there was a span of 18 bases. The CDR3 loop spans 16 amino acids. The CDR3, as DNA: TGCAGTGCTAGAGATCTTGGGGGGAATACGGGTTCACCCCTCCACTTT. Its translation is CSARDLGGNTGSPLHF.

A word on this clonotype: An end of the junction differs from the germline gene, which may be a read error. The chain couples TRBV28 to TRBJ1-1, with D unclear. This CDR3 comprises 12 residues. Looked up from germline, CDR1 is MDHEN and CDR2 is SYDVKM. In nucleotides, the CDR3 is TGTGCCAGCAGCCGTCCCGAATATGAAGCCTTCTTT. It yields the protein CASSRPEYEAFF.

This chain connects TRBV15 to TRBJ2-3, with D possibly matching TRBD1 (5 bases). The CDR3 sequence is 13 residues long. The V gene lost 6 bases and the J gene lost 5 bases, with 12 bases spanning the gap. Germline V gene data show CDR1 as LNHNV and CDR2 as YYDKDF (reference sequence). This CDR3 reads CATSARVGDTQYF. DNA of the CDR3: TGTGCCACCAGTGCCAGGGTGGGAGATACGCAGTATTTT.

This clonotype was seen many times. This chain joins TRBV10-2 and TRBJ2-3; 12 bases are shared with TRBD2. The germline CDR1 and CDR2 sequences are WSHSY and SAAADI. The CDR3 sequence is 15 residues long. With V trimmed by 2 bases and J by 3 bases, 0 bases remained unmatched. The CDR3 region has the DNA TGCGCCAGCAGTGAGACTAGCGGGGGGACAGATACGCAGTATTTT. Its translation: CASSETSGGTDTQYF.

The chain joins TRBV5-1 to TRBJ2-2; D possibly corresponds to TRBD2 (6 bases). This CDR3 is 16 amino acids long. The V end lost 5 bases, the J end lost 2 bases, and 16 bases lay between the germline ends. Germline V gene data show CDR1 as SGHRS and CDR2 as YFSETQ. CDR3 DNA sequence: TGCGCCAGCAGACTGGGGGGAAGCGCCAACACCGGGGAGCTGTTTTTT. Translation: CASRLGGSANTGELFF.

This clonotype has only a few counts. CDR3 sequence reads: CASSSGQGLNTEAFF. The CDR3, as DNA: TGTGCCAGCAGCTCAGGACAGGGGTTGAACACTGAAGCTTTCTTT. V usage is TRBV5-4 and J usage is TRBJ1-1, with TRBD1 matching 9 bases. Germline CDR1 is SGHNT and CDR2 is YYREEE (reference sequence). There are 15 residues in the CDR3. V was clipped by 3 bases and J by 0 bases; unmatched bases: 3.

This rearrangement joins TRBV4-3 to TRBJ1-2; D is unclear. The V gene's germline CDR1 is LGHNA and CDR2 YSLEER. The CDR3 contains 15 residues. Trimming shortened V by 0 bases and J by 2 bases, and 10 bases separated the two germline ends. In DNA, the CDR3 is TGCGCCAGCAGCCAAGATCTGAGAAGAAACTATGGCTACACCTTC. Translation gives CASSQDLRRNYGYTF.

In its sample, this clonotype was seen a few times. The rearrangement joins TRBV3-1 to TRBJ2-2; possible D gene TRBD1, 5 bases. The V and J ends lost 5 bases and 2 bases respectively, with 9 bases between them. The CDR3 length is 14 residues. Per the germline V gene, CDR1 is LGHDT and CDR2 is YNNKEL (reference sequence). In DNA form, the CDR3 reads TGTGCCAGCAGCTATCAGGGTAACACCGGGGAGCTGTTTTTT. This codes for CASSYQGNTGELFF.

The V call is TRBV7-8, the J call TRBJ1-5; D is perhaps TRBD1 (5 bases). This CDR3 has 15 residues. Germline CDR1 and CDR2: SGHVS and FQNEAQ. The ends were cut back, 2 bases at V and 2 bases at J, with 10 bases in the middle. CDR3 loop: CASSLRGIGNQPQHF. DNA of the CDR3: TGTGCCAGCAGCTTACGGGGGATTGGCAATCAGCCCCAGCATTTT.

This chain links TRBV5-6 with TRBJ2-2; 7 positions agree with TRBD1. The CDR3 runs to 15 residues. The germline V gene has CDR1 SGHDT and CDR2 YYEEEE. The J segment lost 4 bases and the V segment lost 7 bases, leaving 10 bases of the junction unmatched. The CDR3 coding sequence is TGTGCCAGCCGCCTCGTTGGGACAGTCACCGGGGAGCTGTTTTTT. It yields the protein CASRLVGTVTGELFF. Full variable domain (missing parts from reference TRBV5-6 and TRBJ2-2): DAGVTQSPTHLIKTRGQQVTLRCSPKSGHDTVSWYQQALGQGPQFIFQYYEEEERQRGNFPDRFSGHQFPNYSSELNVNALLLGDSALYLCASRLVGTVTGELFFGEGSRLTVL.

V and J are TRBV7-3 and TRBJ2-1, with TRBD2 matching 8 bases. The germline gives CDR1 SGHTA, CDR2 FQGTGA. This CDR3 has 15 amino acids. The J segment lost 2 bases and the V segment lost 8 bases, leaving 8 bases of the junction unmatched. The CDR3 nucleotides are TGTGCCAGCGGCCACGGGGGGGCCGCCTACAATGAGCAGTTCTTC. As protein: CASGHGGAAYNEQFF.

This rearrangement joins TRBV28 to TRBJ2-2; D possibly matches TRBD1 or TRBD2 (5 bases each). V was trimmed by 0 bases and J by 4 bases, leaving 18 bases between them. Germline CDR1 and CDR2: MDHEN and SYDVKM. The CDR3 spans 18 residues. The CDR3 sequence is CASSLWGTYAMSTGELFF. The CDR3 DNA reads TGTGCCAGCAGTTTATGGGGGACCTACGCTATGAGCACCGGGGAGCTGTTTTTT.

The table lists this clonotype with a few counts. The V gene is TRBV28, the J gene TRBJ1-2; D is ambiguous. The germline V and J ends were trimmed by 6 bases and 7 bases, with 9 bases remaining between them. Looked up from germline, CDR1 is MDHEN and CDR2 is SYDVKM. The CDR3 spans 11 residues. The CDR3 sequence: CASRLDFGYTF. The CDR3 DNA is TGTGCCAGCAGGTTAGACTTTGGCTACACCTTC.

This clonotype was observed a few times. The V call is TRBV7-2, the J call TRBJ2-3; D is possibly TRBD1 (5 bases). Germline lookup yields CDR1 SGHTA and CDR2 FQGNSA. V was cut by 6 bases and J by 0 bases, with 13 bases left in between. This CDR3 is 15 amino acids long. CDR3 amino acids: CASRVGGASTDTQYF. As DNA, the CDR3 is TGTGCCAGCAGGGTGGGTGGGGCTAGCACAGATACGCAGTATTTT.